The clone carrying this TCR beta chain is a singleton in its sample. PCR employed 60 Vbeta and 13 Jbeta primers. Repertoires were generated with immunoSEQ multiplex PCR, while TCRdb's copy carries only in-frame clones and drops some. The sample lists 200,000 to 250,000 clones, around four fifths seen once, with less than 4.5% in the top ten. Germline V CDR1 and CDR2: SGHDN, FVKESK. The trim removed 4 bases at V and 5 bases at J, leaving 13 bases unmatched. The CDR3 is 16 residues long. This sample was included in a study of cytomegalovirus exposure and HLA in healthy donors. The receptor was isolated from a male donor in good health and CMV-seronegative. Sequencing was performed on PBMCs. This chain uses TRBV14 with TRBJ2-5; 7 bases fit TRBD2. The CDR3 DNA sequence: TGTGCCAGCAGCCCACGCTGGGAGGGCCCTCGGGAGACCCAGTACTTC. Protein sequence: CASSPRWEGPRETQYF.